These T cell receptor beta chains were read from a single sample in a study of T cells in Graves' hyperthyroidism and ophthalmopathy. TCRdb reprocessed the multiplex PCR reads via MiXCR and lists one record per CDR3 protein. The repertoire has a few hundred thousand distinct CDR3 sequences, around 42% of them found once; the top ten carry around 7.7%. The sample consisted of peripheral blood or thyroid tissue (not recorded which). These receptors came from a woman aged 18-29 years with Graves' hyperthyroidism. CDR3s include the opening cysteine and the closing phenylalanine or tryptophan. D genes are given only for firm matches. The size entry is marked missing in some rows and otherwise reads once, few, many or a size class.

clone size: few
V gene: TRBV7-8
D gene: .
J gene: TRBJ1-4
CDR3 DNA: TGTGCCAGCAGCCCCAAGGGTAATGAAAAACTGTTTTTT
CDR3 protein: CASSPKGNEKLFF

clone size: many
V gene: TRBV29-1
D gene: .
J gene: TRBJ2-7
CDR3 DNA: TGCAGCGTTGCTGTGGGTTTAGGCGAGCAGTACTTC
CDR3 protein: CSVAVGLGEQYF

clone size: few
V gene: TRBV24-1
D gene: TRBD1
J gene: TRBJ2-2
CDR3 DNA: TGTGCCACCAGGGGAGGTCAGGGGGCGACCGGGGAGCTGTTTTTT
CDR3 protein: CATRGGQGATGELFF

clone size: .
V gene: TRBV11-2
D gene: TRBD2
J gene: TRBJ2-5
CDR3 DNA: TGTGCCAGCAACTACGGGGGGGAGCAGTACTTC
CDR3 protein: CASNYGGEQYF

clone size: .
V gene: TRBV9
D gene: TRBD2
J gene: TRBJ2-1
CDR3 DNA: TGTGCCAGCAGCCTCGGGACTAGCGGGACCCACGGGGAGCAGTTCTTC
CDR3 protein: CASSLGTSGTHGEQFF

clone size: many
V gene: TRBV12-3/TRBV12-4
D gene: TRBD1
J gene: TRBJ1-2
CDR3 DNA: TGTGCCAGCAGGCCCGGACAGGTTATTGGCTACACCTTC
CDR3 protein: CASRPGQVIGYTF

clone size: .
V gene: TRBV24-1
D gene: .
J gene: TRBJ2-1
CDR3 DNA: TGTGCCACCAGTGATTCTGGGGTCAATGAGCAGTTCTTC
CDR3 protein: CATSDSGVNEQFF

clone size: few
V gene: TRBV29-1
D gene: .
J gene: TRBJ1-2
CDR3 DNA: TGCAGCGTTGAAGAGCGGGGGCGGAAATATGGCTACACCTTC
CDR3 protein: CSVEERGRKYGYTF

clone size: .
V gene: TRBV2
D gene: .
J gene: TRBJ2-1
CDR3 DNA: TGTGCCAGCAGTGAGACTAGTACCTACAATGAGCAGATCTTC
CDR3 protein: CASSETSTYNEQIF

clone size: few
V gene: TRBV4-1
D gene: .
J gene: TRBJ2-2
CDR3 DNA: TGCGCCAGCAGCCAAGGGAAAGGGGGCACCGGGGAGCTGTTTTTT
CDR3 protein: CASSQGKGGTGELFF

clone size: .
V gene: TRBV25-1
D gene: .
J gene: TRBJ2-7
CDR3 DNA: TGTGCCAGCAGTGATTATGACAGCTCCTACAATGAGCAGTACTTC
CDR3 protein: CASSDYDSSYNEQYF

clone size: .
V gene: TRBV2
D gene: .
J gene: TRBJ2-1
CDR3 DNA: TGTGCCATCAAGGGAGGAGAGATAGCGTCCTCCTACAATGAGCAGTTCTTC
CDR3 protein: CAIKGGEIASSYNEQFF

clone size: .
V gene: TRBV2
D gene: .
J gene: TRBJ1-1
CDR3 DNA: TGTGCCAGCAGTATGGGGGTGGGAGGGCAGGGTGAAGCTTCCTTT
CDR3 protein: CASSMGVGGQGEASF

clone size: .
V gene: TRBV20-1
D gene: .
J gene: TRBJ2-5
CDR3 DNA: TGCAGTGCTAGCAACCTAGCGCGCAATCAGCCCCAGTACTTC
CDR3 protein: CSASNLARNQPQYF

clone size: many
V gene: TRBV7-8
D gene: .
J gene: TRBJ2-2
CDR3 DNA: TGTGCCAGCAGCACGACAAACACCGGGGAGCTGTTTTTT
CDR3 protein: CASSTTNTGELFF

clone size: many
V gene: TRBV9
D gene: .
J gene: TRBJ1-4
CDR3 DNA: TGTGCCAGCAGCGTAGGTGACAGGCGATCTCTTGAAAAACTGTTTTTT
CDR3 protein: CASSVGDRRSLEKLFF

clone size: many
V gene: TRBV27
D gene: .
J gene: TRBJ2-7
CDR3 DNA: TGTGCCAGCAGTTTATCGGGCCACGAGCAGTACTTC
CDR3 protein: CASSLSGHEQYF

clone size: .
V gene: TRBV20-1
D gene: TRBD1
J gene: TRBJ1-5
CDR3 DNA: TGCAGTTTAAGACAGGGTGGTCAGCCCCAGCATTTT
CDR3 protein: CSLRQGGQPQHF

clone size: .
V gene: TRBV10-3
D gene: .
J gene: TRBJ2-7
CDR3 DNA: TGTGCCATCAGTGAGGGAGCGGGTCCTACCTACGAGCAGTACTTC
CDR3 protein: CAISEGAGPTYEQYF

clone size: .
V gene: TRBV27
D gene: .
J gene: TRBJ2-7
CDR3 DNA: TGTGCCAGCAGTCTGGGGGGGGGGCCGAGCTCCTACGAGCAGTACTTC
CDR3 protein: CASSLGGGPSSYEQYF

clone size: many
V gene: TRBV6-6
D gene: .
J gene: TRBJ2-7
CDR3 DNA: TGTGCCAGCAGTTACTTGGATTTATACGAGCAGTACTTC
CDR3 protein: CASSYLDLYEQYF

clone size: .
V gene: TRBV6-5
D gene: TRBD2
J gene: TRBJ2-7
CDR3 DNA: TGTGCCAGCAGTTACTCGACTAGCCCCTACGACGAGCAGTACTTC
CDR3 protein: CASSYSTSPYDEQYF

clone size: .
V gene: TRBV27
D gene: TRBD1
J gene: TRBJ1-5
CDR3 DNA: TGTGCCAGCAGTGCGGACAGGGTCGGCAATCAGCCCCAGCATTTT
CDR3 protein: CASSADRVGNQPQHF

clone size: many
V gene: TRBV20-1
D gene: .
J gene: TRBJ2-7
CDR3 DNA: TGCAGTGCTAGGGGACGGCAGGGGCTAGCGGTTTCCGAGCAGTACTTC
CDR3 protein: CSARGRQGLAVSEQYF

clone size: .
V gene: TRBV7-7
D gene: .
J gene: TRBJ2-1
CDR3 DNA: TGTGCCAGCAGCAAAACGACAGAAGAGAATGAGCAGTTCTTC
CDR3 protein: CASSKTTEENEQFF